Listed below are T cell receptor beta chains from one sample, sequenced in a study of spatial heterogeneity in lung cancer. TCRdb reprocessed the 5' RACE reads via MiXCR and lists one record per CDR3 protein. The sample lists around 74,000 distinct CDR3 sequences; about 14% were seen once. This material consisted of PBMCs, taken at surgery. Receptor source: a male donor with early-stage non-small cell lung cancer. Each CDR3 is given with its conserved first and last residue. The order of the fields is clone size, V gene, J gene, D gene, CDR3 protein, CDR3 DNA. The D gene is left open where the match is weak. Expanded clones are given a class, and other clones once, few, many or no size at all.

abundance: few
v_gene: TRBV20-1
j_gene: TRBJ2-7
d_gene: NA
CDR3aa: CSARVSSSSYEQYF
CDR3nt: TGCAGTGCTAGAGTTTCCAGTTCCTCCTACGAGCAGTACTTC

abundance: many
v_gene: TRBV7-2
j_gene: TRBJ1-2
d_gene: TRBD1
CDR3aa: CASSLARDRANYGYTF
CDR3nt: TGTGCCAGCAGCTTGGCTCGGGACAGAGCTAACTATGGCTACACCTTC

abundance: NA
v_gene: TRBV4-1
j_gene: TRBJ1-2
d_gene: TRBD1
CDR3aa: CASSQDYAGTGWRPGHGYTF
CDR3nt: TGCGCCAGCAGCCAAGACTATGCCGGGACAGGGTGGCGGCCTGGCCATGGCTACACCTTC

abundance: many
v_gene: TRBV5-1
j_gene: TRBJ2-1
d_gene: NA
CDR3aa: CASFASSYNEQFF
CDR3nt: TGCGCCAGCTTTGCGAGCTCCTACAATGAGCAGTTCTTC

abundance: few
v_gene: TRBV5-1
j_gene: TRBJ1-1
d_gene: NA
CDR3aa: CASSFLRVGAGTEAFF
CDR3nt: TGCGCCAGCAGCTTTCTTCGGGTAGGCGCCGGCACTGAAGCTTTCTTT

abundance: few
v_gene: TRBV6-5
j_gene: TRBJ2-3
d_gene: NA
CDR3aa: CASNGIASTDTQYF
CDR3nt: TGTGCCAGCAACGGGATCGCTAGCACAGATACGCAGTATTTT

abundance: NA
v_gene: TRBV20-1
j_gene: TRBJ1-1
d_gene: TRBD1
CDR3aa: CSARRDRNTEAFF
CDR3nt: TGCAGTGCTCGGCGGGACAGGAACACTGAAGCTTTCTTT

abundance: few
v_gene: TRBV5-6
j_gene: TRBJ1-2
d_gene: NA
CDR3aa: CASSLGPSSYGYTF
CDR3nt: TGTGCCAGCAGCTTGGGTCCCAGTTCCTATGGCTACACCTTC

abundance: NA
v_gene: TRBV19
j_gene: TRBJ2-3
d_gene: NA
CDR3aa: CASSPAMEGTQYF
CDR3nt: TGTGCCAGTAGTCCCGCCATGGAGGGTACGCAGTATTTT

abundance: NA
v_gene: TRBV29-1
j_gene: TRBJ1-2
d_gene: NA
CDR3aa: CSVDAGYTF
CDR3nt: TGCAGCGTTGATGCTGGCTACACCTTC

abundance: many
v_gene: TRBV4-2
j_gene: TRBJ2-1
d_gene: TRBD2
CDR3aa: CASSHASGRDSYNEQFF
CDR3nt: TGTGCCAGCAGCCATGCTAGCGGGAGGGACTCCTACAATGAGCAGTTCTTC

abundance: few
v_gene: TRBV15
j_gene: TRBJ2-5
d_gene: NA
CDR3aa: CATSLGGAAQETQYF
CDR3nt: TGTGCCACCAGCCTTGGGGGGGCGGCTCAAGAGACCCAGTACTTC

abundance: few
v_gene: TRBV4-3
j_gene: TRBJ2-5
d_gene: NA
CDR3aa: CASSQDARSGETQYF
CDR3nt: TGCGCCAGCAGCCAAGACGCGAGGTCGGGAGAGACCCAGTACTTC

abundance: few
v_gene: TRBV7-8
j_gene: TRBJ1-1
d_gene: NA
CDR3aa: CASSLGRDQEAFF
CDR3nt: TGTGCCAGCAGCTTGGGCAGGGACCAAGAAGCTTTCTTT

abundance: once
v_gene: TRBV7-2
j_gene: TRBJ1-6
d_gene: NA
CDR3aa: CASSLSPGSYNSPLHF
CDR3nt: TGTGCCAGCAGCTTATCACCGGGCTCCTATAATTCACCCCTCCACTTT

abundance: many
v_gene: TRBV7-2
j_gene: TRBJ1-6
d_gene: NA
CDR3aa: CASSLPSSPLHF
CDR3nt: TGTGCCAGCAGCCTTCCGTCTTCACCCCTCCACTTT

abundance: many
v_gene: TRBV20-1
j_gene: TRBJ2-5
d_gene: TRBD2
CDR3aa: CSAIDPTSGTTQYF
CDR3nt: TGCAGTGCTATCGACCCTACTAGCGGGACGACCCAGTACTTC

abundance: NA
v_gene: TRBV4-1
j_gene: TRBJ1-1
d_gene: TRBD1
CDR3aa: CASSLLQGGNTEAFF
CDR3nt: TGCGCCAGCAGTCTACTACAGGGGGGGAACACTGAAGCTTTCTTT

abundance: many
v_gene: TRBV2
j_gene: TRBJ2-1
d_gene: TRBD2
CDR3aa: CASRPSGSYNEQFF
CDR3nt: TGTGCCAGCAGGCCTAGCGGCTCCTACAATGAGCAGTTCTTC

abundance: NA
v_gene: TRBV5-1
j_gene: TRBJ1-1
d_gene: NA
CDR3aa: CASSLEQPNTEAFF
CDR3nt: TGCGCCAGCAGCTTGGAACAGCCGAACACTGAAGCTTTCTTT

abundance: many
v_gene: TRBV7-9
j_gene: TRBJ2-2
d_gene: NA
CDR3aa: CASSLYLLGNTGELFF
CDR3nt: TGTGCCAGCAGCTTGTATTTGTTGGGGAACACCGGGGAGCTGTTTTTT

abundance: few
v_gene: TRBV4-1
j_gene: TRBJ1-1
d_gene: NA
CDR3aa: CASSPLTGENTEAFF
CDR3nt: TGCGCCAGCAGCCCTTTGACAGGCGAGAACACTGAAGCTTTCTTT

abundance: few
v_gene: TRBV9
j_gene: TRBJ1-1
d_gene: TRBD1
CDR3aa: CASSLGQGAMNTEAFF
CDR3nt: TGTGCCAGCAGCCTGGGACAGGGGGCCATGAACACTGAAGCTTTCTTT

abundance: NA
v_gene: TRBV5-1
j_gene: TRBJ2-2
d_gene: NA
CDR3aa: CASSLESNTGELFF
CDR3nt: TGCGCCAGCAGCTTGGAGAGTAACACCGGGGAGCTGTTTTTT

abundance: many
v_gene: TRBV2
j_gene: TRBJ2-1
d_gene: NA
CDR3aa: CANYRDTRYNEQFF
CDR3nt: TGTGCCAACTACCGGGACACCCGTTACAATGAGCAGTTCTTC

abundance: NA
v_gene: TRBV4-3
j_gene: TRBJ2-7
d_gene: TRBD2
CDR3aa: CASSQDIWLAGLSYEQYF
CDR3nt: TGCGCCAGCAGCCAAGACATTTGGCTAGCGGGACTCTCCTACGAGCAGTACTTC

abundance: many
v_gene: TRBV28
j_gene: TRBJ1-1
d_gene: NA
CDR3aa: CASSSYPLNTEAFF
CDR3nt: TGTGCCAGCAGTTCCTACCCTTTGAACACTGAAGCTTTCTTT

abundance: many
v_gene: TRBV7-9
j_gene: TRBJ2-7
d_gene: TRBD2
CDR3aa: CASSLRTSGDPPEQYF
CDR3nt: TGTGCCAGCAGCCTAAGAACTAGCGGGGACCCCCCCGAGCAGTACTTC

abundance: few
v_gene: TRBV5-1
j_gene: TRBJ1-1
d_gene: NA
CDR3aa: CASSLVESTEAFF
CDR3nt: TGCGCCAGCAGCTTGGTCGAGAGTACTGAAGCTTTCTTT

abundance: many
v_gene: TRBV27
j_gene: TRBJ2-7
d_gene: NA
CDR3aa: CASRQGPGAYEQYF
CDR3nt: TGTGCCAGCAGGCAGGGACCAGGAGCCTACGAGCAGTACTTC

abundance: NA
v_gene: TRBV7-8
j_gene: TRBJ2-1
d_gene: TRBD2
CDR3aa: CASSLGSGRAGEQFF
CDR3nt: TGTGCCAGCAGCTTGGGCAGCGGGAGGGCGGGTGAGCAGTTCTTC

abundance: many
v_gene: TRBV29-1
j_gene: TRBJ1-1
d_gene: NA
CDR3aa: CSVSIGATEAFF
CDR3nt: TGCAGCGTGTCTATAGGAGCCACTGAAGCTTTCTTT

abundance: medium-sized
v_gene: TRBV4-1
j_gene: TRBJ2-4
d_gene: NA
CDR3aa: CASSSLTGENIQYF
CDR3nt: TGCGCCAGCAGCTCACTGACAGGAGAAAACATTCAGTACTTC

abundance: NA
v_gene: TRBV18
j_gene: TRBJ1-1
d_gene: NA
CDR3aa: CASSPPRGAAVNTEAFF
CDR3nt: TGTGCCAGCTCACCGCCCCGGGGGGCTGCTGTGAACACTGAAGCTTTCTTT

abundance: many
v_gene: TRBV20-1
j_gene: TRBJ1-1
d_gene: TRBD1
CDR3aa: CSARGFGQGGTEAFF
CDR3nt: TGCAGTGCTAGAGGTTTCGGACAGGGGGGAACTGAAGCTTTCTTT

abundance: few
v_gene: TRBV3-1
j_gene: TRBJ2-6
d_gene: NA
CDR3aa: CASSHGTRPGANVLTF
CDR3nt: TGTGCCAGCAGCCACGGAACTAGACCTGGGGCCAACGTCCTGACTTTC

abundance: NA
v_gene: TRBV28
j_gene: TRBJ2-3
d_gene: NA
CDR3aa: CASSLRRAWDSYTDTQYF
CDR3nt: TGTGCCAGCAGCCTCCGGAGGGCATGGGACAGCTACACAGATACGCAGTATTTT

abundance: NA
v_gene: TRBV6-5
j_gene: TRBJ2-3
d_gene: TRBD1
CDR3aa: CASSRTGGTQYF
CDR3nt: TGTGCCAGCAGTCGGACAGGGGGTACGCAGTATTTT

abundance: few
v_gene: TRBV24-1
j_gene: TRBJ2-6
d_gene: NA
CDR3aa: CATSAPGVGANVLTF
CDR3nt: TGTGCCACCAGTGCCCCAGGGGTTGGGGCCAACGTCCTGACTTTC

abundance: few
v_gene: TRBV6-6
j_gene: TRBJ1-5
d_gene: NA
CDR3aa: CASSPHDQESQPQHF
CDR3nt: TGTGCCAGCAGCCCCCACGACCAGGAAAGTCAGCCCCAGCATTTT

abundance: few
v_gene: TRBV10-3
j_gene: TRBJ2-3
d_gene: TRBD2
CDR3aa: CAVRREGLEDTQYF
CDR3nt: TGTGCCGTAAGGAGGGAGGGCCTTGAAGATACGCAGTATTTT

abundance: many
v_gene: TRBV29-1
j_gene: TRBJ1-4
d_gene: NA
CDR3aa: CSVIRRVLEKLFF
CDR3nt: TGCAGCGTCATACGCCGAGTACTTGAAAAACTGTTTTTT

abundance: NA
v_gene: TRBV7-3
j_gene: TRBJ2-3
d_gene: NA
CDR3aa: CASSAQGGSTDTQYF
CDR3nt: TGTGCCAGCAGCGCCCAGGGGGGTAGCACAGATACGCAGTATTTT

abundance: many
v_gene: TRBV10-3
j_gene: TRBJ1-5
d_gene: NA
CDR3aa: CAISVVSNQPQHF
CDR3nt: TGTGCCATCTCTGTCGTAAGCAATCAGCCCCAGCATTTT

abundance: NA
v_gene: TRBV12-3/TRBV12-4
j_gene: TRBJ2-7
d_gene: TRBD1
CDR3aa: CASSSYGTGRGEQYF
CDR3nt: TGTGCCAGCAGTTCATACGGGACAGGTCGAGGCGAGCAGTACTTC

abundance: NA
v_gene: TRBV4-1
j_gene: TRBJ1-5
d_gene: NA
CDR3aa: CASSKRDSNQPQHF
CDR3nt: TGCGCCAGCAGTAAGAGGGACAGCAATCAGCCCCAGCATTTT

abundance: many
v_gene: TRBV29-1
j_gene: TRBJ1-1
d_gene: TRBD1
CDR3aa: CSGDRGQMNTEAFF
CDR3nt: TGCAGCGGTGACCGGGGACAGATGAACACTGAAGCTTTCTTT

abundance: NA
v_gene: TRBV6-5
j_gene: TRBJ1-6
d_gene: NA
CDR3aa: CASSYSRPRDTRISPLHF
CDR3nt: TGTGCCAGCAGTTACTCTAGACCTCGGGACACGCGTATTTCACCCCTCCACTTT

abundance: few
v_gene: TRBV6-1
j_gene: TRBJ2-1
d_gene: TRBD2
CDR3aa: CASSATSGRAVYNEQFF
CDR3nt: TGTGCCAGCAGTGCGACTAGCGGGAGGGCCGTTTACAATGAGCAGTTCTTC

abundance: few
v_gene: TRBV6-5
j_gene: TRBJ1-1
d_gene: NA
CDR3aa: CASSYLSGSPNTEAFF
CDR3nt: TGTGCCAGCAGTTACCTCTCGGGCAGTCCGAACACTGAAGCTTTCTTT

abundance: few
v_gene: TRBV3-1
j_gene: TRBJ2-3
d_gene: NA
CDR3aa: CASSQTPPGGGASDTQYF
CDR3nt: TGTGCCAGCAGCCAAACCCCTCCCGGGGGAGGTGCTTCAGATACGCAGTATTTT

abundance: many
v_gene: TRBV5-5
j_gene: TRBJ2-3
d_gene: NA
CDR3aa: CASSPFRTDTQYF
CDR3nt: TGTGCCAGCAGCCCGTTTCGCACAGATACGCAGTATTTT

abundance: few
v_gene: TRBV7-9
j_gene: TRBJ2-1
d_gene: TRBD2
CDR3aa: CASSLAGLAGGAGYNEQFF
CDR3nt: TGTGCCAGCAGCTTAGCGGGACTAGCGGGAGGCGCGGGGTACAATGAGCAGTTCTTC

abundance: NA
v_gene: TRBV27
j_gene: TRBJ1-2
d_gene: TRBD1
CDR3aa: CASSPNRGYGYTF
CDR3nt: TGTGCCAGCAGTCCTAACAGGGGCTATGGCTACACCTTC

abundance: few
v_gene: TRBV24-1
j_gene: TRBJ1-1
d_gene: NA
CDR3aa: CATSALQDTEAFF
CDR3nt: TGTGCCACCAGTGCCCTACAAGACACTGAAGCTTTCTTT